This TCR beta chain comes out of a study of T cells after yellow fever vaccination (dated by TCRdb to between 2017 and 2020). As for the study more broadly: The SMART-Seq v4 Ultra Low Input RNA kit was used to prepare libraries from fractions with low cell numbers. Two healthy male donors, one aged 18 to 30 and one aged 30 to 40 years, made up the cohort. Blood was drawn at multiple timepoints before and after primary and secondary immunization, with bulk PBMC replicates and cell subsets isolated. To follow T-cell clones before and after both primary and booster YFV17D yellow fever vaccination, bulk TCR alpha and beta repertoires underwent longitudinal sequencing.

TCRdb records Illumina NovaSeq 6000 as the sequencer. Synthesis of TCR cDNA relied on 5'RACE template switching, a step that introduced a universal primer site along with unique molecular identifiers. cDNA synthesis was primed from both the TCR alpha and TCR beta constant segments. Library amplification involved two PCR steps, and the second step added sample barcodes and sequencing adapters. Sequencing of libraries was done on Illumina HiSeq 2500 (2x100 bp) or NovaSeq (2x150 bp). The study's processing was this. Demultiplexing of reads and collapsing into UMI consensus sequences were performed with MIGEC, and V(D)J alignment was carried out with MiXCR. Clonotypes responding to the vaccine were identified with edgeR on replicate PBMC samples, with the criteria of FDR below 0.01 and a log2 fold change above 5 up to day 15. CD4 or CD8 identity was assigned to each bulk clonotype according to whether the clonotype was present at higher abundance in the sequenced CD4 repertoire or the sequenced CD8 repertoire. TCRdb took the public reads, trimmed them with fastp at Q25, ran MiXCR for clone calling and kept in-frame beta chains. Each entry merges the rows of one CDR3 protein and shows their most common DNA and genes. TCRdb's processing, not the authors' own work, is the source of the V and J calls. In all, the sample holds some 340,000 distinct CDR3 sequences, and about 4% of those were seen once. The top ten hold around 25% of the sample.

Overall study outcomes, separate from this receptor: The secondary T-cell response was found to be weaker but faster than the primary response, with a peak reached on day 5 rather than on day 15. Most clones expanded after primary vaccination were re-detected after the booster (about 95% of CD4 and around nine tenths of CD8), suggesting broad memory maintenance. A small fraction of clonotypes appeared in both the CD4 and CD8 compartments, likely as a result of convergent recombination. Computational filtering was needed because FACS-sorted repertoires could contain abundant contaminating clonotypes from the bulk population. Because the study included only two donors, the extent to which the findings can be generalized is limited.

Interpreted using the paper, the treatment or condition label stands for: live attenuated yellow fever vaccine strain. At each blood-draw timepoint, two biological replicates of bulk PBMCs were obtained. A standard Ficoll-Paque protocol was used to isolate PBMCs from peripheral blood. TriZol was used to extract RNA from bulk PBMCs, CD4 and CD8 fractions, and dextramer-positive and dextramer-negative fractions. Spanning cysteine to phenylalanine, the CDR3 consists of 14 amino acids. Of all the DNA, just the CDR3 is kept, 42 bases in frame from base 1. Looking up the germline V gene yields CDR1 ENHRY and CDR2 SYGVKD. V is shortened by 4 bases, J by 5 bases, and the region joining them spans 12 bases. This clonotype was seen many times. Its antigen specificity is not known. No qualities accompany the bases; no much larger clone lies one base away.

This sequence originates from a man younger than 30 who received the YFV17D yellow fever vaccine. This sequence uses TRBV10-3 and TRBJ1-5, and the D gene may be TRBD1, 6 bases matching. Here the sequenced sample was PBMCs, taken 5 days after the yellow fever booster vaccination. The CDR3: CAISGQDLDQPQHF. The nucleotides read TGTGCCATCAGTGGACAGGACCTCGATCAGCCCCAGCATTTT.